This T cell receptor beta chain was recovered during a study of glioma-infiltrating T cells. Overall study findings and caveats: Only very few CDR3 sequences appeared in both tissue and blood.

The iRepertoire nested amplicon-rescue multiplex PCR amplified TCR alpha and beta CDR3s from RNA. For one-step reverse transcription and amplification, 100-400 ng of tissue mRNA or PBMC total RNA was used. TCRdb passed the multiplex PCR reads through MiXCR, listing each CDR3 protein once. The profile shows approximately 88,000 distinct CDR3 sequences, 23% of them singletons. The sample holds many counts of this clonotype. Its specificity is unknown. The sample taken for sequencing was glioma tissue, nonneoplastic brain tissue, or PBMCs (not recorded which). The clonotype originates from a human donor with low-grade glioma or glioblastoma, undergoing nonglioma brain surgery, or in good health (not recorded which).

Here the CDR3 reads CASRKQGEKLFF. The CDR3 coding sequence is TGTGCCAGCAGAAAACAGGGGGAAAAACTGTTTTTT. The rearrangement links TRBV2 to TRBJ1-4; 7 bases are a match to TRBD1. The trim removed 6 bases at V and 8 bases at J, leaving 3 bases unmatched. Germline V gene lookup returns CDR1 SNHLY and CDR2 FYNNEI. CDR3 size: 12 residues.